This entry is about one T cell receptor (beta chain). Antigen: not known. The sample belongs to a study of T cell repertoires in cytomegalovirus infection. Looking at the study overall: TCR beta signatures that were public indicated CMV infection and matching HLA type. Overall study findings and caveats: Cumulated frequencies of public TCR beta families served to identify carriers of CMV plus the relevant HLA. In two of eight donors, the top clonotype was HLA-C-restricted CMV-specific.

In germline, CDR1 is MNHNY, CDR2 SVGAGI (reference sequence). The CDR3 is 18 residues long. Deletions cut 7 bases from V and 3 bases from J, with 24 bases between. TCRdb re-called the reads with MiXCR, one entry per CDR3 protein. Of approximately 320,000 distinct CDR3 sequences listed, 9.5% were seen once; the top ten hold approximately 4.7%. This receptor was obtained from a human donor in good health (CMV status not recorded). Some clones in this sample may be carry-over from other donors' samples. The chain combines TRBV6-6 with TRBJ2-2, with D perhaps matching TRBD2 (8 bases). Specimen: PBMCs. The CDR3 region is CASTPRGDSGVYTGELFF. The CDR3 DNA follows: TGTGCCAGCACTCCCAGGGGGGATAGCGGGGTGTACACCGGGGAGCTGTTTTTT.